What follows are 11 T cell receptor beta chains derived from one specimen sequenced in a study of blood T cell repertoires in COVID-19. Clones were sequenced by immunoSEQ multiplex PCR, and TCRdb holds only the in-frame ones, with some missing. The sample holds hundreds of thousands of clones, approximately 81% seen once. The sample consisted of peripheral blood. The source is a woman aged 18 to 35 with acute or convalescent COVID-19.

The chain has TRBV6-5 and TRBJ1-5, with D uncertain. Germline-derived CDR1 and CDR2 are MNHEY and SVGAGI. This CDR3 has 11 residues. The CDR3 sequence is CATGRNQPQHF. DNA of the CDR3: TGTGCAACCGGGAGGAATCAGCCCCAGCATTTT.

The chain links TRBV9 to TRBJ2-5; 11 bases match TRBD2. Germline CDR1 reads SGDLS; CDR2 reads YYNGEE. V gave up 3 bases and J gave up 3 bases; unmatched junction bases: 7. The CDR3 sequence is 16 residues long. This CDR3 reads CASSGLSGGAEETQYF. DNA for the CDR3: TGTGCCAGCAGCGGCCTTAGCGGGGGGGCCGAAGAGACCCAGTACTTC.

The V gene is TRBV19, the J gene TRBJ1-2; unclear D gene. Deletions cut 5 bases from V and 4 bases from J, with 8 bases between. The CDR3 runs 12 residues. In germline, CDR1 is LNHDA, CDR2 SQIVND (reference sequence). The CDR3 DNA follows: TGTGCCAGTAGTCCCGTTTCCTATGGCTACACCTTC. The encoded protein is CASSPVSYGYTF. The entire variable domain, with the rest obtained from reference TRBV19 and TRBJ1-2, is as follows: DGGITQSPKYLFRKEGQNVTLSCEQNLNHDAMYWYRQDPGQGLRLIYYSQIVNDFQKGDIAEGYSVSREKKESFPLTVTSAQKNPTAFYLCASSPVSYGYTFGSGTRLTVV.

V is TRBV28 and J is TRBJ1-5, with D unresolved. Per the germline V gene, CDR1 is MDHEN and CDR2 is SYDVKM. Trimming shortened V by 3 bases and J by 0 bases, and 6 bases separated the two germline ends. This CDR3 contains 14 residues. CDR3 loop: CASSLPHSNQPQHF. CDR3 nucleotides: TGTGCCAGCAGTTTGCCACATAGCAATCAGCCCCAGCATTTT. Full variable domain (missing parts from reference TRBV28 and TRBJ1-5): DVKVTQSSRYLVKRTGEKVFLECVQDMDHENMFWYRQDPGLGLRLIYFSYDVKMKEKGDIPEGYSVSREKKERFSLILESASTNQTSMYLCASSLPHSNQPQHFGDGTRLSIL.

This chain connects TRBV5-1 to TRBJ2-7, with D possibly TRBD2 on 6 matching bases. The CDR3 has 14 residues. Looked up from germline, CDR1 is SGHRS and CDR2 is YFSETQ. Deletions cut 3 bases from V and 4 bases from J, with 14 bases between. The CDR3 reads CASSWRANRYEQYF. The CDR3 coding sequence is TGCGCCAGCAGCTGGAGGGCCAATCGTTACGAGCAGTACTTC.

The CDR3 DNA reads TGTGCCAGCAGCTACAGGGAGACTAATGAAAAACTGTTTTTT. This gives the protein CASSYRETNEKLFF. The chain has TRBV3-1 (or the pseudogene TRBV3-2) and TRBJ1-4, with D tentatively TRBD1 (6 bases). The length of the CDR3 is 14 residues. V lost 5 bases and J lost 2, with 9 bases in between. Germline loops: CDR1 LGHDT, CDR2 YNNKEL (reference sequence).

The chain carries TRBV5-1 and TRBJ1-1, with 10 nucleotides matching TRBD1. The CDR3 is 16 amino acids. Per the germline V gene, CDR1 is SGHRS and CDR2 is YFSETQ. V lost 4 bases and J lost 3; bases outside the gene matches: 9. The CDR3 region has the DNA TGCGCCAGCAGCCCGGGACAGGGGAGAATCGACACTGAAGCTTTCTTT. Encoded protein: CASSPGQGRIDTEAFF.

The J gene is TRBJ1-6, the V gene TRBV6-5; 9 bases fit TRBD1. The CDR3 is 14 residues long. Germline assignment: CDR1 MNHEY and CDR2 SVGAGI. The V gene end was trimmed by 6 bases and the J gene end by 10 bases; junction bases not matched to a gene: 7. CDR3 amino acids: CASSLDRGPSPLHF. CDR3 bases: TGTGCCAGCAGCCTGGACAGGGGCCCCTCACCCCTCCACTTT.

The rearrangement joins TRBV11-1 to TRBJ2-5; TRBD1 is a possible D gene (6 bases). CDR1 and CDR2 from the germline V gene are SGHAT and FQDESV (reference sequence). The CDR3 has 16 residues. V was cut by 5 bases and J by 1 base, with 17 bases left in between. The CDR3 sequence is CASSARVGAIQETQYF. The DNA of the CDR3 is TGTGCCAGCAGCGCCAGGGTGGGGGCGATCCAAGAGACCCAGTACTTC.

This clone showed up just once. The chain links TRBV7-2 to TRBJ2-5, with 10 positions matching TRBD2. V trimming: 0 bases; J trimming: 3 bases; junction bases outside the gene matches: 4. Germline values: CDR1 SGHTA, CDR2 FQGNSA. This CDR3 is built from 16 residues. CDR3 region: CASSLALAGPKETQYF. CDR3 coding DNA: TGTGCCAGCAGCTTAGCACTAGCGGGGCCCAAAGAGACCCAGTACTTC. Full variable domain (remainder filled in from reference TRBV7-2 and TRBJ2-5): GAGVSQSPSNKVTEKGKDVELRCDPISGHTALYWYRQSLGQGLEFLIYFQGNSAPDKSGLPSDRFSAERTGGSVSTLTIQRTQQEDSAVYLCASSLALAGPKETQYFGPGTRLLVL.

The V gene is TRBV18, the J gene TRBJ1-4; no reliable D call. The CDR3 is made up of 14 amino acids. With 5 bases removed from V and 7 bases from J, the gap between germline ends came to 14 bases. The V gene's germline CDR1 is KGHSH and CDR2 LQKENI. CDR3 in DNA: TGTGCCAGCTCAGAGCGGACGGACTTTGAAAAACTGTTTTTT. Protein product: CASSERTDFEKLFF.